The 10 T cell receptor beta chains listed next were all sequenced from one sample in a study of blood T cell repertoires in COVID-19. Only in-frame clones appear in the TCRdb table, and some are missing; sequencing was by immunoSEQ multiplex PCR. The data hold more than 110,000 clones, with just over 85% observed a single time. The sample consisted of PBMCs or T cells enriched from blood (not recorded which). The receptors shown here come from a middle-aged man who had recovered from COVID-19.

V and J are TRBV19 and TRBJ1-1; D not resolved. Per germline, CDR1 LNHDA and CDR2 SQIVND (reference sequence). The CDR3 spans 12 residues. Trimming cost V 4 bases and J 3 bases, with 6 bases left between them. CDR3 residues: CASSRAYTEAFF. Written as DNA, the CDR3 is TGTGCCAGTAGTAGGGCATACACTGAAGCTTTCTTT.

The rearrangement uses TRBV28 and TRBJ1-2, with 12 bases lining up with TRBD1. V shed 6 bases and J 8 bases; nucleotides not matched to a gene: 13. The CDR3 spans 16 residues. The germline V gene has CDR1 MDHEN and CDR2 SYDVKM. DNA for the CDR3: TGTGCCAGCAGCCCTATCCGGGACAGGGGGCGGAAGGGCTACACCTTC. It codes for CASSPIRDRGRKGYTF.

The CDR3 sequence is CASSFWGDNTEAFF. The CDR3 DNA follows: TGTGCCAGCAGTTTTTGGGGAGATAACACTGAAGCTTTCTTT. V gene TRBV27 combines with J gene TRBJ1-1; no definite D call. CDR3 length: 14 residues. The germline CDR1 and CDR2 sequences are MNHEY and SMNVEV (reference sequence). Trimming took off 3 bases at V and 2 bases at J, with 10 bases between the two ends.

CDR3 sequence: CAISAPGQVDVGNTIYF. As DNA, the CDR3 is TGTGCCATCAGTGCCCCGGGACAGGTCGATGTTGGAAACACCATATATTTT. V usage is TRBV10-3 and J usage is TRBJ1-3, with 8 bases matching TRBD1. The CDR3 has 17 residues. J lost 3 bases, V lost 4 bases, and 11 bases had no gene match. Germline CDR1 and CDR2: ENHRY and SYGVKD.

V and J are TRBV7-6 and TRBJ1-1, with D tentatively TRBD1 (6 bases). In germline, CDR1 is SGHVS, CDR2 FNYEAQ. The V end was cut by 1 base, the J end by 6 bases, with 15 bases between. The CDR3 extends over 15 amino acids. This CDR3 is CASSLVGTFRAEAFF. The DNA for the CDR3 is TGTGCCAGCAGCTTAGTCGGGACATTTAGGGCTGAAGCTTTCTTT.

The rearrangement uses TRBV4-3 and TRBJ1-1; D is perhaps TRBD1 (6 bases). From germline, CDR1 is LGHNA and CDR2 YSLEER. The CDR3 loop spans 15 amino acids. V lost 0 bases to trimming and J lost 1 base, with 9 bases between them. This chain's CDR3 is CASSQDRGQNTEAFF. DNA of the CDR3: TGCGCCAGCAGCCAAGACAGGGGCCAGAACACTGAAGCTTTCTTT.

The genes are TRBV7-2 and TRBJ1-3, with TRBD1 as a possible D gene (5 bases). Trimming stripped 1 base from V and 3 bases from J, with 7 bases between. Germline-derived CDR1 and CDR2 are SGHTA and FQGNSA. This CDR3 has 14 amino acids. In nucleotides, the CDR3 is TGTGCCAGCAGCTTAGTAGGGGTTGGAAACACCATATATTTT. Residues: CASSLVGVGNTIYF.

The J gene is TRBJ2-7, the V gene TRBV7-2, with 7 bases identical to TRBD1. Germline-derived CDR1 and CDR2 are SGHTA and FQGNSA. Losses at the gene ends were 5 bases for V and 2 bases for J; bases not matched to a gene: 9. The CDR3 loop spans 15 amino acids. The CDR3 is CASSRSTGSPYEQYF. CDR3 DNA sequence: TGTGCCAGCAGCCGCTCGACAGGGAGCCCCTACGAGCAGTACTTC. The variable domain in full, completed from reference TRBV7-2 and TRBJ2-7, reads GAGVSQSPSNKVTEKGKDVELRCDPISGHTALYWYRQSLGQGLEFLIYFQGNSAPDKSGLPSDRFSAERTGGSVSTLTIQRTQQEDSAVYLCASSRSTGSPYEQYFGPGTRLTVT.

In the case of this clone: This sample also contains other DNA sequences that code for the same CDR3. The chain links TRBV5-6 to TRBJ1-4; 7 bases agree with TRBD1. CDR1 SGHDT and CDR2 YYEEEE come from the germline V gene. J lost 6 bases, V lost 2 bases, and 4 bases had no gene match. The CDR3 has 14 residues. The CDR3 here is CASSFDRVDEKLFF. For the CDR3, the DNA is TGTGCCAGCAGCTTTGACAGGGTAGATGAAAAACTGTTTTTT. Supplemented by reference TRBV5-6 and TRBJ1-4, the full variable domain reads DAGVTQSPTHLIKTRGQQVTLRCSPKSGHDTVSWYQQALGQGPQFIFQYYEEEERQRGNFPDRFSGHQFPNYSSELNVNALLLGDSALYLCASSFDRVDEKLFFGSGTQLSVL.

The chain links TRBV7-2 to TRBJ2-1; 15 bases align to TRBD2. The V gene's germline CDR1 is SGHTA and CDR2 FQGNSA. This CDR3 region has 17 residues. The V segment lost 3 bases and the J segment 5 bases; nucleotides outside the gene matches: 5. The CDR3 sequence is CASSFGLAGGRHNEQFF. CDR3 DNA: TGTGCCAGCAGCTTCGGACTAGCGGGGGGGCGGCACAATGAGCAGTTCTTC. Full variable domain (outside the CDR3, taken from reference TRBV7-2 and TRBJ2-1): GAGVSQSPSNKVTEKGKDVELRCDPISGHTALYWYRQSLGQGLEFLIYFQGNSAPDKSGLPSDRFSAERTGGSVSTLTIQRTQQEDSAVYLCASSFGLAGGRHNEQFFGPGTRLTVL.